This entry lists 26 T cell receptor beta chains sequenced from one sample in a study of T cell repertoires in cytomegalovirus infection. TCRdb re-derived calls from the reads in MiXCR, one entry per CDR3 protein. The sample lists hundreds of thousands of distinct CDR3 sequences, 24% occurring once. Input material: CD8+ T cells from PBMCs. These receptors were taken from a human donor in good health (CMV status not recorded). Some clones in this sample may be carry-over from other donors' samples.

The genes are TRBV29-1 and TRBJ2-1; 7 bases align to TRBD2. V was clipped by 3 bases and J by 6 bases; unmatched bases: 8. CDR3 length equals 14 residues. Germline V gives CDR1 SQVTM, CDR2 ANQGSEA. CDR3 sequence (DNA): TGCAGCGTTGAGACTAGCAAAAACCCCAATGAGCAGTTCTTC. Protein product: CSVETSKNPNEQFF.

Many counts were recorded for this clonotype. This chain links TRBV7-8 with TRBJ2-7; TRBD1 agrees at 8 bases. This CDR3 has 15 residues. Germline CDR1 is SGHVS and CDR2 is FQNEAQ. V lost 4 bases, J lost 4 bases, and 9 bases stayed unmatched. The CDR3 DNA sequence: TGTGCCAGCAGCTCCGGTAGGGACAGGAGGTACGAGCAGTACTTC. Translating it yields CASSSGRDRRYEQYF.

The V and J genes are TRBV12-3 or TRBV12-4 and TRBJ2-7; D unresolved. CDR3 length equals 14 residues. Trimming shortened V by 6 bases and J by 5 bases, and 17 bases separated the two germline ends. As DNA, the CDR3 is TGTGCCAGCAGCACCTCTCCGGTTGAGGACGAGCAGTACTTC. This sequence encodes CASSTSPVEDEQYF.

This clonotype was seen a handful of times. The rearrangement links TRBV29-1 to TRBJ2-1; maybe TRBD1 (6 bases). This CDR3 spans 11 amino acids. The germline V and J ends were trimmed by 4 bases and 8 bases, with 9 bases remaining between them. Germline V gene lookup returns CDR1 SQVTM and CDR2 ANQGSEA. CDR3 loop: CSVGGRDEQFF. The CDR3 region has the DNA TGCAGCGTTGGGGGGCGGGATGAGCAGTTCTTC.

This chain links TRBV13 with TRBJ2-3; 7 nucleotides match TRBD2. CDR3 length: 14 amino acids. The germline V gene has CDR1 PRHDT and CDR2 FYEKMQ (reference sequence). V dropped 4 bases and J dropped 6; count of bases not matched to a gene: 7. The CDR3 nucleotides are TGTGCCAGCAGCTCACTAGCGCTGCGGGATACGCAGTATTTT. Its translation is CASSSLALRDTQYF.

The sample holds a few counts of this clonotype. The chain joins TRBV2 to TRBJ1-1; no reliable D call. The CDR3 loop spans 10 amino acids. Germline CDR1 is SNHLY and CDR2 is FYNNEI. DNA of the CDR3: TGTGCAGTGGATAACACTGAAGCTTTCTTT. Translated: CAVDNTEAFF.

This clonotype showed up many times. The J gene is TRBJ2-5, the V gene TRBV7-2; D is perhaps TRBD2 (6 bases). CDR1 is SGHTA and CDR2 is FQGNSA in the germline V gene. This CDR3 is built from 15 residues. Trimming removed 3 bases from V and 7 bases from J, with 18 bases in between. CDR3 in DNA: TGTGCCAGCAGCTTCCACGCGGGGTACGGGGGGACCCAGTACTTC. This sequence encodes CASSFHAGYGGTQYF.

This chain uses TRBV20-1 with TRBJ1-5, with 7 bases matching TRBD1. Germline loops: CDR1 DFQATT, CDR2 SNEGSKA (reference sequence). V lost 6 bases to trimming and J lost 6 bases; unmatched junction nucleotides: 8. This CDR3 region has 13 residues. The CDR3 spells CSAADRASQPQHF. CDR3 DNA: TGCAGTGCGGCCGACAGGGCGAGTCAGCCCCAGCATTTT.

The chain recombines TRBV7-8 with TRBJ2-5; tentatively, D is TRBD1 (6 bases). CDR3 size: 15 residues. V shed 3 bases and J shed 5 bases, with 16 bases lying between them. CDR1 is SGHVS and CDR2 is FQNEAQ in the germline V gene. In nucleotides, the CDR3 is TGTGCCAGCAGCTTTAGCGTGGGGGCCTTGGAGACCCAGTACTTC. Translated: CASSFSVGALETQYF.

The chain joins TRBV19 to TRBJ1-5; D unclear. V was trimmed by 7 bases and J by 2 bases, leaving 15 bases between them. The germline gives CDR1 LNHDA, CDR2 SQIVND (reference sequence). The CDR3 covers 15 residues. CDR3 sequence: CASTLTPIGNQPQHF. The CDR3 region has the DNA TGTGCCAGTACTTTAACTCCGATCGGCAATCAGCCCCAGCATTTT.

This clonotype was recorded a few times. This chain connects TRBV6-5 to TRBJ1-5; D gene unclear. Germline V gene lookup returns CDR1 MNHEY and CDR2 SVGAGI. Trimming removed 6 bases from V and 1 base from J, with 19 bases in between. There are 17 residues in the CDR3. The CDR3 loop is CASSPYSGLRSNQPQHF. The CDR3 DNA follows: TGTGCCAGCAGCCCTTATTCCGGGCTACGGAGCAATCAGCCCCAGCATTTT.

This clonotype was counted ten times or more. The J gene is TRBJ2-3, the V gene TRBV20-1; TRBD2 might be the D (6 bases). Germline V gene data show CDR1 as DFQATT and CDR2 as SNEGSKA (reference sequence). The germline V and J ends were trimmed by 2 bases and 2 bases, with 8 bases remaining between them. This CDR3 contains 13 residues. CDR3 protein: CSARQDYTDTQYF. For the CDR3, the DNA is TGCAGTGCTAGACAGGACTACACAGATACGCAGTATTTT.

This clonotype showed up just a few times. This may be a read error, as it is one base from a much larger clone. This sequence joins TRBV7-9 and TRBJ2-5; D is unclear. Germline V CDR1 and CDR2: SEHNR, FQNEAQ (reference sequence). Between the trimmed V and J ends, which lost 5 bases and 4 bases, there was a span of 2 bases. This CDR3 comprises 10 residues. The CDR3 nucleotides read TGTGCCAGCAGCATAGAGACCCAGTACTTC. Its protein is CASSIETQYF.

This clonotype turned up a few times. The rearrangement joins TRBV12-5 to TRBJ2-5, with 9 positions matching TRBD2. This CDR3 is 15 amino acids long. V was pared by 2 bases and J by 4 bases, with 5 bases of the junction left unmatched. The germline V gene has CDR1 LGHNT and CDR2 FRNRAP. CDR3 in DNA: TGTGCTAGTGGTTTGAGGCGCGGGGGGGCAGAGACCCAGTACTTC. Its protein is CASGLRRGGAETQYF.

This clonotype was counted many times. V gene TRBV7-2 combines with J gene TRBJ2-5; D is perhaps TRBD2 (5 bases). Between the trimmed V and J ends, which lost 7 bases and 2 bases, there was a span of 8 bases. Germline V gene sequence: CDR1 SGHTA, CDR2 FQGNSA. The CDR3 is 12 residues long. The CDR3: CASTGIQETQYF. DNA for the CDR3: TGTGCCAGCACCGGGATTCAAGAGACCCAGTACTTC.

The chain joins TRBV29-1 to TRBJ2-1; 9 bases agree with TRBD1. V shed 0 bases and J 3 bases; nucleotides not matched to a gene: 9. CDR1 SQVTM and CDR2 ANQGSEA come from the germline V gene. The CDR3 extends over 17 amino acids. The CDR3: CSVEDWGQGKIYNEQFF. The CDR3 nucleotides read TGCAGCGTTGAAGATTGGGGACAGGGAAAAATCTACAATGAGCAGTTCTTC.

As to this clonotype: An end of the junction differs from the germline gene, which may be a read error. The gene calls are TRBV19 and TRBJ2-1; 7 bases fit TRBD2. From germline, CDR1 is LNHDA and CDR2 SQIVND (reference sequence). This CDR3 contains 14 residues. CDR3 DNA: TGTGTCAGTAGTATCACAGCTAGCGGAAATGAGCAGTTCTTC. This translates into CVSSITASGNEQFF.

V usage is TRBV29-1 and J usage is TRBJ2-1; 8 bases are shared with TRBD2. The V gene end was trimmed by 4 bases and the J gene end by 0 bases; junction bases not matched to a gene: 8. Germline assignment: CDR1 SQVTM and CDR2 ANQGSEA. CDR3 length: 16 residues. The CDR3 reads CSVVGRAGGSYNEQFF. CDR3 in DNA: TGCAGCGTTGTCGGTAGGGCGGGGGGCTCCTACAATGAGCAGTTCTTC.

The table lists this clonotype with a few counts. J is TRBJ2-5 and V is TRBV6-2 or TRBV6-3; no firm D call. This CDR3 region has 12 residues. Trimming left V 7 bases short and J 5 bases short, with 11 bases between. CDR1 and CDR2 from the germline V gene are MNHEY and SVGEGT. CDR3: CASKARVETQYF. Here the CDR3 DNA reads TGTGCCAGCAAAGCCCGTGTGGAGACCCAGTACTTC.

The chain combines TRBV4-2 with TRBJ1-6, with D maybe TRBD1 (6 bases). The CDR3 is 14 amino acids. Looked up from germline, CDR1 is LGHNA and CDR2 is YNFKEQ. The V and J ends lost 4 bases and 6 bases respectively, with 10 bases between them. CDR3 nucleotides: TGTGCCAGCAGCCCAGGGGAGGTTAATTCACCCCTCCACTTT. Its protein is CASSPGEVNSPLHF.

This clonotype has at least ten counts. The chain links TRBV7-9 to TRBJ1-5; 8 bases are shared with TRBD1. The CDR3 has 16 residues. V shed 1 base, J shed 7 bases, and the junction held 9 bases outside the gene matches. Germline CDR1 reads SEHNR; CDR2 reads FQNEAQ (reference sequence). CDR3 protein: CASSLEPSRGHQPQHF. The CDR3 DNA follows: TGTGCCAGCAGCTTAGAACCCAGCAGGGGGCACCAGCCCCAGCATTTT.

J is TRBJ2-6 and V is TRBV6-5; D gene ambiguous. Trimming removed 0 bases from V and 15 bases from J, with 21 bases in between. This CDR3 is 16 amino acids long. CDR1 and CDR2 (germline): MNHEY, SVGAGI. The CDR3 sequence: CASSYSLLPVQDGLTF. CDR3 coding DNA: TGTGCCAGCAGTTACTCCCTCCTTCCAGTTCAGGACGGCCTGACTTTC.

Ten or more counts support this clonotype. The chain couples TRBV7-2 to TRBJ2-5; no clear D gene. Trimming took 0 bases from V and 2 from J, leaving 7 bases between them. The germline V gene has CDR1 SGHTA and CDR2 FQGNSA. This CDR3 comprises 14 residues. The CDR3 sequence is CASSLADGQETQYF. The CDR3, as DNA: TGTGCCAGCAGCTTAGCGGACGGACAAGAGACCCAGTACTTC.

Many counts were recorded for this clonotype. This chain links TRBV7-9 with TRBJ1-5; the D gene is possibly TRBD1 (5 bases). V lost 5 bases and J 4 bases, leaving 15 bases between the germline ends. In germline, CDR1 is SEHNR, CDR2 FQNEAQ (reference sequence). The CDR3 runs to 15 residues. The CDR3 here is CASSPLDNSNQPQHF. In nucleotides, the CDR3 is TGTGCCAGCAGCCCGCTGGACAATTCGAATCAGCCCCAGCATTTT.

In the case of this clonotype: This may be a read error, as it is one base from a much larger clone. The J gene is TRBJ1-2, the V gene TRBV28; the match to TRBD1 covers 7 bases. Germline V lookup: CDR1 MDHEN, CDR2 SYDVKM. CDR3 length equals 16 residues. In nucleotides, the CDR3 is TGTGCCGGCAGTTTCCCCCGGGACAGATTTAACTATGGCTACACCTTC. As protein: CAGSFPRDRFNYGYTF.

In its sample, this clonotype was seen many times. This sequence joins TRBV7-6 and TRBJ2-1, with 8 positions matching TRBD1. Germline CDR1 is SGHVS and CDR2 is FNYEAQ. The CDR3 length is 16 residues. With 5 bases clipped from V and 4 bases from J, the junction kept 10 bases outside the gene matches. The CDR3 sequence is CASSPREGQGYNEQFF. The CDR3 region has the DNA TGTGCCAGCAGCCCCAGGGAAGGACAGGGTTACAATGAGCAGTTCTTC.